This is a list of T cell receptor beta chains from one sample in a study of T cell responses to AZD1222 COVID-19 vaccine. The assay was immunoSEQ multiplex PCR, and TCRdb's table has in-frame clones only and misses some. The data hold more than 50,000 clones, with approximately 90% observed a single time. The sample was peripheral blood, taken 28 days after the second AZD1222 dose. Receptor source: an adult who received the AZD1222 COVID-19 vaccine. Each CDR3 is given with its conserved first and last residue. A D gene is named only where the DNA matches it firmly. Not every row has a clone size; where given, it reads once, few, many or a size class.

>TRBV29-1|.|medium-sized|TRBJ1-5
CSVAAASGQPQHF
TGCAGCGTTGCCGCTGCGAGCGGTCAGCCCCAGCATTTT
>TRBV5-4|TRBD2|.|TRBJ2-3
CASSLGLAGEWDTQYF
TGTGCCAGCAGCCTCGGACTAGCGGGAGAGTGGGATACGCAGTATTTT
>TRBV7-8|.|.|TRBJ1-2
CASSLGPGVYGYTF
TGTGCCAGCAGCTTAGGGCCGGGGGTTTATGGCTACACCTTC
>TRBV5-1|.|.|TRBJ1-6
CASSRGASSYNSPLHF
TGCGCCAGCAGCCGGGGCGCCAGCTCCTATAATTCACCCCTCCACTTT
>TRBV20-1|.|.|TRBJ2-7
CSAGTAYEQYF
TGCAGTGCTGGAACTGCCTACGAGCAGTACTTC
>TRBV6-5|TRBD1|.|TRBJ2-7
CASSYSRQGASEQYF
TGTGCCAGCAGTTACTCGAGACAGGGGGCAAGCGAGCAGTACTTC
>TRBV5-1|.|.|TRBJ2-3
CASSLSAPTDTQYF
TGCGCCAGCAGCTTGTCGGCCCCCACAGATACGCAGTATTTT
>TRBV4-1|TRBD2|once|TRBJ2-7
CASSQGTAGVYEQYF
TGCGCCAGCAGCCAAGGCACAGCGGGAGTGTACGAGCAGTACTTC
>TRBV5-1|.|.|TRBJ2-2
CASSPTGTTNTGELFF
TGCGCCAGCAGTCCCACCGGGACAACGAACACCGGGGAGCTGTTTTTT
>TRBV7-9|TRBD1|.|TRBJ2-1
CASSLGRGTGSEQFF
TGTGCCAGCAGCTTAGGAAGGGGGACAGGGAGTGAGCAGTTCTTC
>TRBV6-5|.|.|TRBJ2-1
CASSYSGNEQFF
TGTGCCAGCAGTTACTCTGGGAATGAGCAGTTCTTC